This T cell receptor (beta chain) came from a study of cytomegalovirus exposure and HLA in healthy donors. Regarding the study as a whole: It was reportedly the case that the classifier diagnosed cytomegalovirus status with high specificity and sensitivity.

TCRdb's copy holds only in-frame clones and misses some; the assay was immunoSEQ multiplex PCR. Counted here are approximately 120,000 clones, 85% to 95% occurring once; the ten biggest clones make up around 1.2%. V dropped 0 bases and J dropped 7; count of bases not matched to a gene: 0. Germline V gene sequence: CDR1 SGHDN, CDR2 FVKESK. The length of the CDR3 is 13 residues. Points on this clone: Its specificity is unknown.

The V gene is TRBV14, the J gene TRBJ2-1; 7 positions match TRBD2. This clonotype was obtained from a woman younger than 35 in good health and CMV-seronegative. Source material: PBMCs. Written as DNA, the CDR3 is TGTGCCAGCAGCCAAGAGCGGGGGAATGAGCAGTTCTTC. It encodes CASSQERGNEQFF.